Described below is a single T cell receptor beta chain sequence and its context. Some clones are missing from TCRdb's copy, which holds only in-frame ones; the method was immunoSEQ multiplex PCR. The data hold tens of thousands of clones, with less than 98% observed a single time. This entry comes from a study of technical replicates of blood from a handful of donors. The germline CDR1 and CDR2 sequences are SGHKS and YYEKEE (reference sequence). CDR3 length equals 14 residues. V lost 5 bases to trimming and J lost 5 bases; unmatched junction nucleotides: 9. The clonotype was recovered from a human donor in good health. The specimen was T cells isolated from PBMCs. The V gene is TRBV5-5, the J gene TRBJ1-2; 7 nucleotides align to TRBD1. The CDR3 bases are TGTGCCAGCAGGTCCGGGACAGAAGCTTATGGCTACACCTTC. Protein product: CASRSGTEAYGYTF.